This is a list of T cell receptor beta chains from one sample in a study of Ad26.COV2.S vaccination and SARS-CoV-2 variants. Only in-frame clones appear in the TCRdb table, and some are missing; sequencing was by immunoSEQ multiplex PCR. The sample has around 300,000 clones; about 87% are singletons. The sample was peripheral blood, taken in a trial of Ad26.COV2.S vaccine versus placebo. Receptor source: a person aged 18-60 years who received the Ad26.COV2.S COVID-19 vaccine or a placebo. The CDR3 runs from the conserved cysteine through the conserved F or W. The order of the fields is clone size, J gene, V gene, CDR3 protein. Only part of the rows carry a size: once, few, many, or a class if the clone is expanded.

clone_size: NA; j_call: TRBJ2-7; v_call: TRBV4-1; cdr3_aa: CASSQQMGYEQYF
clone_size: NA; j_call: TRBJ1-1; v_call: TRBV12-3/TRBV12-4; cdr3_aa: CASSQGQGTEAFF
clone_size: NA; j_call: TRBJ2-1; v_call: TRBV12-3/TRBV12-4; cdr3_aa: CASRLADNEQFF
clone_size: NA; j_call: TRBJ1-2; v_call: TRBV6-2/TRBV6-3; cdr3_aa: CASSIRQGDYGYTF
clone_size: NA; j_call: TRBJ1-1; v_call: TRBV4-3; cdr3_aa: CASSQDSRQWNTEAFF
clone_size: few; j_call: TRBJ1-3; v_call: TRBV29-1; cdr3_aa: CSVGSGNTIYF
clone_size: many; j_call: TRBJ2-2; v_call: TRBV6-4; cdr3_aa: CASSEGDTGELFF
clone_size: NA; j_call: TRBJ1-5; v_call: TRBV4-3; cdr3_aa: CASSPGIRGPGGNQPQHF
clone_size: NA; j_call: TRBJ1-1; v_call: TRBV2; cdr3_aa: CASSVQPNTEAFF
clone_size: NA; j_call: TRBJ2-2; v_call: TRBV6-5; cdr3_aa: CASGRGRAGELFF
clone_size: NA; j_call: TRBJ1-1; v_call: TRBV7-2; cdr3_aa: CASSLNSLNTEAFF
clone_size: few; j_call: TRBJ2-3; v_call: TRBV6-4; cdr3_aa: CASSDRGEADTQYF
clone_size: NA; j_call: TRBJ1-5; v_call: TRBV30; cdr3_aa: CAWSVKGGNQPQHF
clone_size: NA; j_call: TRBJ2-6; v_call: TRBV2; cdr3_aa: CASSTGTGSSGANVLTF
clone_size: NA; j_call: TRBJ2-1; v_call: TRBV11-1; cdr3_aa: CASSLVGQGSNEQFF
clone_size: NA; j_call: TRBJ2-7; v_call: TRBV27; cdr3_aa: CASRGSGIGYEQYF
clone_size: NA; j_call: TRBJ2-7; v_call: TRBV5-1; cdr3_aa: CASSSGQGLFYEQYF
clone_size: NA; j_call: TRBJ2-2; v_call: TRBV7-9; cdr3_aa: CASSLVSKRELFF
clone_size: NA; j_call: TRBJ2-3; v_call: TRBV9; cdr3_aa: CASSVVGEGTDTQYF
clone_size: NA; j_call: TRBJ1-5; v_call: TRBV7-9; cdr3_aa: CASSLDPWTGVGQPQHF
clone_size: NA; j_call: TRBJ2-5; v_call: TRBV5-6; cdr3_aa: CASSLIFRTGQETQYF
clone_size: few; j_call: TRBJ1-1; v_call: TRBV30; cdr3_aa: CAWSVPPNTEAFF
clone_size: NA; j_call: TRBJ2-1; v_call: TRBV7-3; cdr3_aa: CASSAMRGETHYNEQFF
clone_size: NA; j_call: TRBJ1-5; v_call: TRBV7-2; cdr3_aa: CASSPFGQPQHF
clone_size: NA; j_call: TRBJ1-6; v_call: TRBV30; cdr3_aa: CAWSVIAGSNSPLHF
clone_size: NA; j_call: TRBJ1-1; v_call: TRBV2; cdr3_aa: CASSEAGSFEAFF
clone_size: few; j_call: TRBJ1-2; v_call: TRBV30; cdr3_aa: CAWRPGGYGYTF
clone_size: once; j_call: TRBJ1-5; v_call: TRBV19; cdr3_aa: CASSIDHFLGQGALWPQHF